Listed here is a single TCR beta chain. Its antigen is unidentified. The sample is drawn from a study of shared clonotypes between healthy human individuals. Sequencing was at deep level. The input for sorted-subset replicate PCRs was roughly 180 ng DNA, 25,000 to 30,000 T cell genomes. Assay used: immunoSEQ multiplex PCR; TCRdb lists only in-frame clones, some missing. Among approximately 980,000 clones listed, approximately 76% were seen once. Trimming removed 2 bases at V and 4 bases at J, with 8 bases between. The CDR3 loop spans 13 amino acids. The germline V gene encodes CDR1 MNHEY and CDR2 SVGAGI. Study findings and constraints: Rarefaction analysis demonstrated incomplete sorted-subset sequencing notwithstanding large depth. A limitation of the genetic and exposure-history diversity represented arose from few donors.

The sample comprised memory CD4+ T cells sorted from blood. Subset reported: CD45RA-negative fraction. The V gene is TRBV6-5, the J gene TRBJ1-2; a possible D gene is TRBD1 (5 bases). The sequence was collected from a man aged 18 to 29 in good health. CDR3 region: CASSYPGGYGYTF. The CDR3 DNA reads TGTGCCAGCAGTTACCCGGGGGGCTATGGCTACACCTTC.